The T cell receptor (beta chain) described here comes from a study of cytomegalovirus exposure and HLA in healthy donors (dated by TCRdb to between 2016 and 2019). Regarding the research as a whole: In an earlier analysis of under 750 of the donors, 250 to 350 Gb of sequence data and 100 million or so unique TCR beta sequences from some 170 million T cells were reported. The study aimed to test whether signatures of past pathogen exposure could be identified by cataloging public T cell receptors. Across roughly 420 genotyped donors of the cohort, an average of about 240,000 unique TCR beta nucleotide sequences per donor were sequenced, and roughly 20% of those sequences were non-productive. The number of typed donors differed by locus: about 620-640 for A, B, C, DRB1 and DQB1; 500 to 550 for DQA1; 606 for DPA1; and 400 to 480 for DPB1. All discovery cohort repertoires had been generated on a single sequencing platform. Because of strong linkage in the cohort, five DR-DQ haplotypes were treated as single units for association and clustering. A later genetic analysis used genome-wide SNP genotypes for 398 of the 666 donors, treating that subset as a discovery cohort. Roughly 310 gigabases of sequencing data and tens of millions of unique TCR sequences were included in an early release covering several hundred HLA-typed donors. Using immunosequencing, the study profiled T cell repertoires from about 650 subjects and related those repertoires to cytomegalovirus serostatus. To decide whether each TCR beta V gene segment behaved as functional or pseudogenic, an earlier analysis of over 500 of the donors relied on high-throughput TCR beta sequencing. In addition to the first cohort of 666 subjects, a separate validation cohort of approximately 110 different subjects was used. Rather than drawing on any new phenotypic data, the later analysis identified candidate immune exposures from TCR beta sequences and the way those sequences occurred across donors. Both class I and class II loci were covered by HLA typing, at four-digit resolution. To predict cytomegalovirus infection status, the study combined high-throughput TCR immunosequencing, statistical association of individual TCRs with disease status, and machine learning. Of the roughly 400 genotyped donors, 65% to 90% fell in the genetic ancestry cluster associated with self-reported Caucasian donors. Donor age, sex, ethnicity and CMV serostatus were compiled together with the repertoire data. A later analysis re-examined previously published TCR beta repertoires from around 670 donors and added high-resolution HLA genotyping to investigate patterns of TCR occurrence.

The library came from the immunoSEQ multiplex PCR assay. A mixture of 60 forward primers for TCR Vbeta segments and 13 reverse primers for TCR Jbeta segments was used in the multiplex PCR. A multiplex PCR assay on genomic DNA amplified the CDR3 region of rearranged TCR beta genes. The amplified TCR beta libraries were sequenced on the Illumina HiSeq System as 87-base-pair reads. As for how the authors treated the data: Across the 670 or so repertoires, a later analysis counted tens of millions of unique TCR beta chains, 9.5 million to 12 million of which were shared by at least two donors. Raw reads were error-corrected and collapsed into unique sequences with a nearest-neighbor algorithm that merged closely related sequences to remove PCR and sequencing errors. CDR3 sequences were aligned to IMGT reference sequences to assign V, D and J gene segments. For a sequence to be retained, a match of at least six nucleotides to both a V gene segment and a J gene segment was required. A rearrangement counted as productive if the CDR3 had no stop codons and remained in frame with V and J, and every other rearrangement counted as non-productive. Following IMGT convention, CDR3 was defined as the stretch from the second conserved V-encoded cysteine up to the conserved J-encoded phenylalanine. The earlier analysis of about 530 of the donors excluded any sequence lacking an unambiguous match to a single V gene segment. In an earlier analysis of some 590 of the donors, V segments were called functional above 56.7% productive rearrangements and were called segregating when the between-donor standard deviation exceeded 5%. A statistical classification framework was built for diagnosing cytomegalovirus status from the catalog of TCR beta chain sequences. In a later analysis, TCR nucleotide sequences were compared against IMGT/GENE-DB human TR gene sequences so that V and J genes could be assigned. A later analysis assigned CDR3 sequences and most-parsimonious VDJ recombination scenarios with the TCRdist pipeline. In a later analysis, each TCR beta chain was defined by its CDR3 amino acid sequence together with its V-gene family, and reads without a unique V-gene family were excluded. A later analysis removed roughly 590 highly shared, low-generation-probability nucleotide sequences to deal with suspected cross-contamination and a sequencing artifact. In a later analysis, a clonal expansion index was calculated for each public chain from normalized within-repertoire ranks of inferred template counts. A later analysis computed generation probabilities with a VDJ recombination model fitted to out-of-frame rearrangements, and checked the results against IGoR. In a later analysis, TCR-TCR, TCR-HLA and TCR-CMV co-occurrence was scored with hypergeometric tests, and a repertoire-size bias correction was applied to TCR pairs. A later analysis estimated false discovery rates by permuting HLA or CMV assignments 20 times. In a later analysis, co-occurring TCRs were grouped using DBSCAN, and TCRdist sequence similarity was added for clustering within HLA-allele-positive subsets. For co-occurrence clustering, repertoires with fewer than 30,000 or more than 120,000 public chains were excluded, along with a handful of repertoires with anomalous nucleotide sharing. TCRdb obtained this table from immuneACCESS and retained in-frame rearrangements with V and J assigned. These tables miss some clones; where compared with another copy, unresolved V genes account for less than half of the shortfall, and the remainder is unexplained. The V and J calls and the clone size are those of that table, but D and trimming were determined from the DNA. Counted in this sample were 200,000 to 250,000 clones; approximately 80% of them appeared once. Of the sample, just over 1.4% is held by the ten largest clones.

About this clone itself: Its antigen is still unknown. No much larger clonotype is one base removed from it; base qualities were not supplied.

General findings and caveats noted by the study authors: Correlated functional status among segregating V segments might be attributable to linkage disequilibrium, but an unknown experimental factor could not be ruled out. The earlier analysis of almost 600 of the donors excluded over 15 rarely observed V segments, including chromosome 9 orphons, because counts were too low. A further reported finding was that TCR beta sequences accurately predicted the HLA-A and HLA-B alleles for most subjects in the first cohort. In a later analysis, most CMV-associated TCR beta chains were found to appear HLA-restricted, with HLA associations seemingly driven largely by CMV exposure. A later genetic analysis reported fewer N-insertions in productive TCRs among donors in an Asian-associated ancestry cluster than the roughly 640-donor mean. The classifier was reported to diagnose cytomegalovirus status with high specificity and sensitivity in both the original and validation cohorts. The only immune exposure information available for the cohort was CMV serostatus. In a later analysis, HLA-associated TCR beta chains showed more clonal expansion and lower generation probabilities than non-associated chains that were equally common. Because some donors lacked HLA typing at each locus, the association tests relied only on the typed subset. In vitro tests confirmed that a few of the cytomegalovirus-associated TCR beta chains recognize cytomegalovirus antigens. Presence/absence analyses assumed roughly uniform sequencing depth across donors, an assumption that may not hold. Some IMGT-functional V segments, including TRBV6-2 and TRBV6-3, could not be distinguished by the 87-base-pair reads and were therefore excluded. V-gene and J-gene trimming of TCR beta chains was associated with a missense DCLRE1C variant in a later genetic analysis, and the association was replicated in an independent cohort. Strong co-occurrence of HLA alleles, especially DR and DQ, made assigning TCR associations to individual alleles difficult. The cohort was sequenced for TCR beta chains only, and without alpha or paired-chain data the features that could be detected were limited. According to a later analysis, TCR association rates differed among HLA loci, with DRB1 alleles showing the most associated TCRs and HLA-C alleles showing the fewest. A cluster of highly shared sequence variants was judged likely to be a technical artifact of the sequencing pipeline. In a later analysis, several top co-occurrence clusters were reported to appear linked to parvovirus B19, influenza, CMV and Epstein-Barr virus. In an earlier analysis of about 600 of the donors, most TCR beta V segments appeared in productive rearrangements about 87% or about 30% of the time, broadly matching IMGT annotations. In a later analysis, 16,951 TCR beta sequences were associated with specific HLA alleles at a false discovery rate of 0.05. The authors suggested that the approach could potentially be extended to other disease states and immunological phenotypes. A total of about 180 TCR beta chains were listed by the study as associated with cytomegalovirus. Across donors, most TCR sequences were observed very rarely, whereas some public TCRs were present in many individuals.

The cohort consisted of 666 healthy bone marrow donors. At the time of sampling, every cohort member was nominally healthy, though immune exposures that went unrecorded were likely present. The donor was CMV seronegative and was included in the group of about 400 seronegative cohort members. Every donor gave a peripheral blood sample, and the peripheral blood mononuclear cells from that sample were used for TCR beta sequencing. The Qiagen DNeasy Blood Extraction Kit was used to extract genomic DNA from the blood cell samples. Reading the germline V gene gives CDR1 SGDLS and CDR2 YYNGEE. Relative to germline, V is 0 bases shorter and J is 8 bases shorter, with 15 bases between their ends. Measured from the cysteine to the phenylalanine, the CDR3 is 15 residues long. Only the CDR3 DNA stays, 45 bases, in frame from base 1.

The sample taken for sequencing was PBMCs. The clonotype comes from a girl between 5 and 17 years old in good health and CMV-seronegative. In this chain, TRBV9 is recombined with TRBJ1-3; the D gene is perhaps TRBD1, on 5 matching bases. The CDR3: CASSVGQGRADTIYF. The nucleotides are TGTGCCAGCAGCGTAGGTCAGGGAAGGGCGGACACCATATATTTT.